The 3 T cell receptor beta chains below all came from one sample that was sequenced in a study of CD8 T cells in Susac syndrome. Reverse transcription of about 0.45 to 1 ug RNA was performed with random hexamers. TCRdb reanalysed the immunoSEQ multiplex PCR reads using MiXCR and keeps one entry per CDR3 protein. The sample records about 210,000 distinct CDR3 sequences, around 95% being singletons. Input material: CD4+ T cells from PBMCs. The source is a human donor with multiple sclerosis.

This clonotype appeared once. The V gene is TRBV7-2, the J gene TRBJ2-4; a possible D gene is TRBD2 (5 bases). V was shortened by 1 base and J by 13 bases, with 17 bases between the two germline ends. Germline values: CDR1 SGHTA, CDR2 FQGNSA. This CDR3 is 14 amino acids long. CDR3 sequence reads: CASSLDGVARRQYF. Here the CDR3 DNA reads TGTGCCAGCAGCTTAGACGGGGTAGCCAGACGGCAGTACTTC.

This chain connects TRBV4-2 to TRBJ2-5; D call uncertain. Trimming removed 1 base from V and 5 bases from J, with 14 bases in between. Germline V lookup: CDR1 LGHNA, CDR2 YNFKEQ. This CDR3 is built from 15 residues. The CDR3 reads CASSQVVDTAETQYF. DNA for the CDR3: TGTGCCAGCAGCCAAGTGGTTGACACGGCGGAGACCCAGTACTTC.

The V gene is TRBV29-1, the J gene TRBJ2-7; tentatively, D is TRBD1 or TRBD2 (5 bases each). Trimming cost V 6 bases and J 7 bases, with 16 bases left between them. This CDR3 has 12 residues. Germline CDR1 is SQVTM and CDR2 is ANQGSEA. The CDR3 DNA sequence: TGCAGCGTGACTCGGGACCCCTGGGAGCAGTACTTC. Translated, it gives CSVTRDPWEQYF.